The 18 T cell receptor beta chains given below trace back to one sample, sequenced in a study of Graves' ophthalmopathy and Graves' hyperthyroidism. Investigators amplified TCR beta CDR3 regions from RNA transcripts. First-round RT-PCR with HTBI primers preceded a second-round multiplex PCR. TCRdb processed the multiplex PCR reads anew with MiXCR; each CDR3 protein has one entry. Of a few hundred thousand distinct CDR3 sequences in the sample, about 35% are singletons; the top ten hold approximately 4.1%. The sample consisted of peripheral blood or thyroid tissue (not recorded which). The receptors were sampled from an adult man with Graves' hyperthyroidism.

This clonotype was counted many times. V and J are TRBV29-1 and TRBJ2-5; D unresolved. The CDR3 contains 13 residues. Germline V gene data show CDR1 as SQVTM and CDR2 as ANQGSEA. The germline V and J ends were trimmed by 0 bases and 5 bases, with 10 bases remaining between them. The CDR3 here is CSVEDHRSETQYF. CDR3 sequence (DNA): TGCAGCGTTGAAGATCACAGAAGCGAGACCCAGTACTTC.

Comments on this clonotype: This sequence may be a read error, since a much larger clone differs from it by one base. The CDR3 region has the DNA TGTGCCAGCAGCTCGCCTAGATCTCAAGAGACCCAGTACTTC. Encoded protein: CASSSPRSQETQYF. The rearrangement uses TRBV7-2 and TRBJ2-5; D is unclear. Deletions cut 4 bases from V and 2 bases from J, with 11 bases between. The CDR3 runs 14 residues. Germline V gives CDR1 SGHTA, CDR2 FQGNSA.

This clonotype was observed a handful of times. This chain joins TRBV10-3 and TRBJ2-3; TRBD2 aligns across 7 bases. The CDR3 runs to 15 residues. CDR1 and CDR2 (germline): ENHRY, SYGVKD. V lost 4 bases and J lost 0; bases outside the gene matches: 4. CDR3 coding DNA: TGTGCCATCAGTGGACTAGCTATTAGCACAGATACGCAGTATTTT. It codes for CAISGLAISTDTQYF.

This clonotype was found many times. This chain connects TRBV5-1 to TRBJ2-2, with D maybe TRBD1 (6 bases). Germline V gene lookup returns CDR1 SGHRS and CDR2 YFSETQ. This CDR3 spans 15 amino acids. V lost 4 bases and J 2 bases, leaving 12 bases between the germline ends. CDR3 residues: CASSTDSTNTGELFF. CDR3 bases: TGCGCCAGCAGCACGGACAGTACTAACACCGGGGAGCTGTTTTTT.

This clonotype was seen at least ten times. V is TRBV29-1 and J is TRBJ2-7; D possibly corresponds to TRBD1 (5 bases). The V end lost 2 bases, the J end lost 9 bases, and 11 bases lay between the germline ends. From germline, CDR1 is SQVTM and CDR2 ANQGSEA. The CDR3 is 11 residues long. This chain's CDR3 is CSVEQGSGQYF. CDR3 nucleotide sequence: TGCAGCGTTGAACAGGGATCCGGGCAGTACTTC.

The chain has TRBV5-4 and TRBJ1-6, with D possibly TRBD1 on 6 matching bases. Deletions cut 5 bases from V and 14 bases from J, with 20 bases between. The CDR3 has 14 residues. CDR1 SGHNT and CDR2 YYREEE come from the germline V gene (reference sequence). The CDR3 DNA reads as TGTGCCAGCAGTTTATCAGGGGTTGGGTCATCCCTCCACTTT. Translating gives CASSLSGVGSSLHF.

This chain connects TRBV6-4 to TRBJ1-1; D unclear. V was trimmed by 3 bases and J by 4 bases, leaving 9 bases between them. CDR3 length: 13 residues. Germline assignment: CDR1 MRHNA and CDR2 SNTAGT. The CDR3 nucleotides read TGTGCCAGCAGTGAGGGATCCGGCACTGAAGCTTTCTTT. Its protein is CASSEGSGTEAFF.

The table lists this clonotype with many counts. The rearrangement links TRBV7-2 to TRBJ2-7; D possibly corresponds to TRBD1 (6 bases). Trimming left V 1 base short and J 0 bases short, with 10 bases between. In germline, CDR1 is SGHTA, CDR2 FQGNSA. The length of the CDR3 is 15 residues. The CDR3 sequence: CASSLGDMSSYEQYF. CDR3 coding DNA: TGTGCCAGCAGCTTAGGGGACATGAGCTCCTACGAGCAGTACTTC.

Details on this clonotype: One base away lies a much larger clone, so this may be a sequencing read error. The CDR3 DNA follows: TGTGCCAGCACCATCATAGCGGGAGGGCCTTCCGAGGAGCTGTTTTTT. Translated, it gives CASTIIAGGPSEELFF. The chain recombines TRBV11-2 with TRBJ2-2, with 11 bases fitting TRBD2. The CDR3 covers 16 residues. Looked up from germline, CDR1 is SGHAT and CDR2 is FQNNGV. Germline trimming cut 7 bases from V and 10 bases from J; bases unmatched to any gene: 14.

This rearrangement joins TRBV7-2 to TRBJ1-1; TRBD1 matches at 7 bases. Germline CDR1 is SGHTA and CDR2 is FQGNSA. The V gene end was trimmed by 5 bases and the J gene end by 1 base; junction bases not matched to a gene: 22. The CDR3 runs 20 residues. CDR3 amino acids: CASSVETYRQGRIPNTEAFF. Here the CDR3 DNA reads TGTGCCAGCAGCGTTGAGACCTACCGACAGGGAAGGATCCCGAACACTGAAGCTTTCTTT.

The table lists this clonotype with many counts. The rearrangement uses TRBV19 and TRBJ2-2; D not resolved. The CDR3 totals 11 residues. The V end was cut by 4 bases, the J end by 8 bases, with 5 bases between. Germline CDR1 and CDR2: LNHDA and SQIVND (reference sequence). CDR3 bases: TGTGCCAGTAGTACTAGGGGGGAGCTGTTTTTT. Translation gives CASSTRGELFF.

This clonotype was recorded a few times. V usage is TRBV19 and J usage is TRBJ2-3; D uncertain. Trimming left V 3 bases short and J 0 bases short, with 10 bases between. The germline gives CDR1 LNHDA, CDR2 SQIVND (reference sequence). There are 15 residues in the CDR3. The CDR3 sequence is CASSIGSPSTDTQYF. The CDR3 nucleotides read TGTGCCAGTAGTATCGGCAGTCCTAGCACAGATACGCAGTATTTT.

The J gene is TRBJ1-1, the V gene TRBV29-1; D is uncertain. Per germline, CDR1 SQVTM and CDR2 ANQGSEA. The CDR3 totals 11 residues. With 7 bases removed from V and 3 bases from J, the gap between germline ends came to 9 bases. The CDR3 reads CSDPIDTEAFF. CDR3 in DNA: TGCAGCGACCCTATCGACACTGAAGCTTTCTTT.

The table lists this clonotype with many counts. V usage is TRBV15 and J usage is TRBJ2-7; TRBD2 matches 14 bases. The germline CDR1 and CDR2 sequences are LNHNV and YYDKDF (reference sequence). The V segment lost 0 bases and the J segment 4 bases; nucleotides outside the gene matches: 5. The CDR3 has 17 residues. The CDR3, as DNA: TGTGCCACCAGCAGAGATCGGACTAGCGGGGGGCCTTACGAGCAGTACTTC. Its translation: CATSRDRTSGGPYEQYF.

This clonotype was seen only a few times. One end of the junction does not line up with germline, which may come from a read error. This rearrangement joins TRBV11-2 to TRBJ2-7; 8 bases are shared with TRBD1. Per germline, CDR1 SGHAT and CDR2 FQNNGV. CDR3 length: 14 residues. The CDR3 DNA is TGCGCCAGCAGCCCGGGACAGGTAGGCTACGAGCAGTACTTC. Its protein product is CASSPGQVGYEQYF.

Comment on this clonotype: One base away lies a much larger clone, so this may be a sequencing read error. The chain uses TRBV7-9 and TRBJ2-7; D not resolved. This CDR3 is 11 amino acids long. V lost 8 bases, J lost 6 bases, and 11 bases lay in between. Germline CDR1 is SEHNR and CDR2 is FQNEAQ (reference sequence). CDR3 sequence reads: CASGPESEQYF. As DNA, the CDR3 is TGTGCCAGCGGCCCAGAGAGCGAGCAGTACTTC.

This clonotype was picked up many times. The V and J genes are TRBV7-6 and TRBJ1-1; 8 bases are shared with TRBD1. The CDR3 spans 15 residues. V lost 5 bases and J lost 1; bases outside the gene matches: 6. The germline gives CDR1 SGHVS, CDR2 FNYEAQ. The CDR3 reads CASSAYRGENTEAFF. For the CDR3, the DNA is TGTGCCAGCAGCGCCTACAGGGGGGAGAACACTGAAGCTTTCTTT.

This clonotype was observed at least ten times. The rearrangement links TRBV7-8 to TRBJ2-6; tentatively, D is TRBD1 (5 bases). Trimming left V 2 bases short and J 0 bases short, with 8 bases between. CDR3 size: 16 residues. Per the germline V gene, CDR1 is SGHVS and CDR2 is FQNEAQ. CDR3 nucleotide sequence: TGTGCCAGCAGCTTACAGGGCGTCTCTGGGGCCAACGTCCTGACTTTC. This gives the protein CASSLQGVSGANVLTF.